The text below deals with one T cell receptor (beta chain). There are many counts of this clonotype. Its target antigen remains unknown. It has no much larger one-base neighbor in the sample; base qualities were not kept. Library method: PCR. The data were produced on an Illumina HiSeq 2500. Molecular barcoding was employed in the preparation of TCR libraries, with unique molecular identifiers being used to normalize TCRbeta repertoire quantification. TCRdb cleaned the public reads at Q25 with fastp, built clones with MiXCR and kept in-frame beta chains. Identical CDR3 proteins give one entry, which carries the most common genes and DNA. Recorded for this sample are around 490,000 distinct CDR3 sequences; roughly 11% of them occurred a single time. The ten largest clones take up approximately 15% of the sample. The record originates from a study of T-cell reconstitution after alpha-beta-depleted transplantation in children listed by TCRdb under 2016. With respect to the entire study: The study quantitatively tracked T-cell immune reconstitution after TCRalphabeta/CD19-depleted allogeneic hematopoietic cell transplantation in children using TCR repertoire profiling.

The germline V gene supplies CDR1 MDHEN and CDR2 SYDVKM. V is shortened by 4 bases, J by 10 bases, and the region joining them spans 17 bases. The CDR3, cysteine through phenylalanine, is 14 amino acids long. Just the 42-base CDR3 DNA is kept, in frame starting at base 1. Results and caveats for the whole study, not just this receptor: Over the following months the frequencies of hyperexpanded clones went down, and after one year T-cell counts and TCRbeta diversity were mostly credited to newly produced T cells. The apparently early alphabetaT-cell count recovery about two months after transplant was reportedly dependent on only several hundred rapidly expanded clones derived from non-depleted graft cells. In some patients, the high TCRbeta diversity seen at day 60 was put down to recipient T cells and intrathymic progenitors that had survived conditioning.

What this sample's treatment or condition label stands for: allogeneic hematopoietic cell transplantation with graft depleted of TCRalphabeta T cells and CD19 B cells. The children who served as transplant recipients had been given grafts of TCRalphabeta/CD19-depleted allogeneic hematopoietic cells. Sequencing used PBMCs, mostly from graft donor cells, obtained 180 days after TCRalphabeta/CD19-depleted stem cell transplant. This TCR derives from a female patient under 10 years old who had a stem cell transplant for aplastic anemia, so the T cells may come from the graft donor. Recombination connected TRBV28 to TRBJ2-1; TRBD2 could be the D gene, as 7 bases match. The CDR3 has the sequence CASSSAGAREEQFF. The DNA sequence follows: TGTGCCAGCAGTTCGGCGGGGGCTAGAGAAGAGCAGTTCTTC.